These 24 T cell receptor beta chains originate from one sample sequenced in a study of identical twins. TCRdb recomputed calls from the 5' RACE reads with MiXCR, one row per CDR3 protein. The data show under 1 million distinct CDR3 sequences, with around an eighth seen just once and about 1.6% held by the top ten. This sample was also put to use in a study of yellow fever vaccine responses in identical twins.

Sequenced material: PBMCs. The receptors here all came from a woman between 18 and 30 years old in good health.

This clonotype appeared a few times. This chain uses TRBV3-1 with TRBJ2-3; D gene unclear. Germline-derived CDR1 and CDR2 are LGHDT and YNNKEL (reference sequence). Trimming removed 4 bases from V and 6 bases from J, with 11 bases in between. CDR3 length: 13 residues. CDR3 DNA sequence: TGTGCCAGCAGCCTATCTACGGTGGATACGCAGTATTTT. It yields the protein CASSLSTVDTQYF.

The chain employs TRBV10-3 and TRBJ2-3; 11 bases agree with TRBD2. V lost 6 bases and J lost 4; bases outside the gene matches: 9. The CDR3 contains 16 residues. Germline V gene sequence: CDR1 ENHRY, CDR2 SYGVKD. The CDR3 nucleotides are TGTGCCATCAGGATCACTAGCGGGAGTCGGCCAGATACGCAGTATTTT. It specifies CAIRITSGSRPDTQYF.

J is TRBJ2-4 and V is TRBV3-1; D call uncertain. Trimming pared 0 bases from V and 6 bases from J, leaving 18 bases between. Germline CDR1 is LGHDT and CDR2 is YNNKEL (reference sequence). The CDR3 contains 17 residues. As DNA, the CDR3 is TGTGCCAGCAGCCAAGATTTAAGTGGCAGACCCCTAAACATTCAGTACTTC. Its translation: CASSQDLSGRPLNIQYF.

CDR3 region: CASSQESNTEAFF. CDR3 DNA sequence: TGTGCCAGCAGCCAAGAGTCGAACACTGAAGCTTTCTTT. This chain connects TRBV4-2 to TRBJ1-1; D ambiguous. Germline lookup yields CDR1 LGHNA and CDR2 YNFKEQ. The CDR3 is 13 residues long. Trimming pared 0 bases from V and 1 base from J, leaving 3 bases between.

The V call is TRBV5-1, the J call TRBJ2-2; D remains unclear. This CDR3 region has 15 residues. V was pared by 1 base and J by 4 bases, with 11 bases between. The germline gives CDR1 SGHRS, CDR2 YFSETQ. The CDR3 sequence: CASSLSSFRTGELFF. The DNA for the CDR3 is TGCGCCAGCAGCTTGTCTAGTTTCCGCACCGGGGAGCTGTTTTTT.

This rearrangement joins TRBV20-1 to TRBJ1-1; TRBD1 aligns across 9 bases. With 0 bases clipped from V and 4 bases from J, the junction kept 3 bases outside the gene matches. Germline assignment: CDR1 DFQATT and CDR2 SNEGSKA (reference sequence). The CDR3 extends over 14 amino acids. CDR3 nucleotides: TGCAGTGCTAGAGATGACAGGGGGTCCACTGAAGCTTTCTTT. Protein product: CSARDDRGSTEAFF.

The V call is TRBV4-1, the J call TRBJ2-3; TRBD2 might be the D (5 bases). V dropped 0 bases and J dropped 4 bases, with 11 bases sitting between them. This CDR3 has 15 residues. In germline, CDR1 is MGHRA, CDR2 YSYEKL. The CDR3: CASSQEGRPPDTQYF. In nucleotides, the CDR3 is TGCGCCAGCAGCCAAGAGGGGAGACCTCCAGATACGCAGTATTTT.

In its sample, this clonotype was seen a few times. This chain connects TRBV27 to TRBJ1-4, with D maybe TRBD1 (6 bases). The CDR3 runs 15 residues. Germline V gene sequence: CDR1 MNHEY, CDR2 SMNVEV (reference sequence). Between the trimmed V and J ends, which lost 5 bases and 0 bases, there was a span of 10 bases. Here the CDR3 DNA reads TGTGCCAGCAGTGGAAACAGGGCAACTAATGAAAAACTGTTTTTT. Protein sequence: CASSGNRATNEKLFF.

This clonotype has only a few counts. The V and J genes are TRBV9 and TRBJ2-5, with D tentatively TRBD1 (5 bases). Trimming pared 2 bases from V and 0 bases from J, leaving 8 bases between. Germline CDR1 reads SGDLS; CDR2 reads YYNGEE. This CDR3 region has 14 residues. The CDR3 region has the DNA TGTGCCAGCAGCGTCGCAGGGTACCAAGAGACCCAGTACTTC. This translates into CASSVAGYQETQYF. Full variable domain (rest looked up from reference TRBV9 and TRBJ2-5): DSGVTQTPKHLITATGQRVTLRCSPRSGDLSVYWYQQSLDQGLQFLIQYYNGEERAKGNILERFSAQQFPDLHSELNLSSLELGDSALYFCASSVAGYQETQYFGPGTRLLVL.

The chain links TRBV12-3 or TRBV12-4 to TRBJ2-3; 15 bases map to TRBD2. The CDR3 sequence is 16 residues long. Trimming at V came to 6 bases and at J to 4 bases, leaving 5 bases not matched to a gene. The DNA for the CDR3 is TGTGCCAGCAGCCCAGGGACTAGCGGGAGGTCAGATACGCAGTATTTT. This encodes CASSPGTSGRSDTQYF.

The V gene is TRBV18, the J gene TRBJ2-5; 11 positions agree with TRBD2. This CDR3 is built from 16 residues. The V gene end was trimmed by 6 bases and the J gene end by 2 bases; junction bases not matched to a gene: 8. Germline CDR1 reads KGHSH; CDR2 reads LQKENI. The DNA of the CDR3 is TGTGCCAGCTCTCCCAGACTAGCGGGAATACAAGAGACCCAGTACTTC. It specifies CASSPRLAGIQETQYF.

In DNA form, the CDR3 reads TGCAGTGCTATAGAGGCGGATACGCAGTATTTT. This translates into CSAIEADTQYF. V gene TRBV20-1 combines with J gene TRBJ2-3, with no clear D. Germline lookup yields CDR1 DFQATT and CDR2 SNEGSKA (reference sequence). The germline V and J ends were trimmed by 4 bases and 6 bases, with 8 bases remaining between them. The CDR3 is 11 amino acids.

The chain couples TRBV12-3 or TRBV12-4 to TRBJ2-7; D might be TRBD1 (7 bases). Trimming shortened V by 5 bases and J by 6 bases, and 20 bases separated the two germline ends. This CDR3 has 15 amino acids. CDR3 coding DNA: TGTGCCAGCAGTCAGCGGCCAGGGGGGTTGGGCGAGCAGTACTTC. Translation gives CASSQRPGGLGEQYF.

This clonotype showed up just a few times. The chain links TRBV5-1 to TRBJ1-5; TRBD1 matches 7 bases. Germline trimming cut 4 bases from V and 7 bases from J; bases unmatched to any gene: 11. CDR1 is SGHRS and CDR2 is YFSETQ in the germline V gene. CDR3 length equals 15 residues. CDR3 DNA: TGCGCCAGCAGCCTACAAACAGGGGAGGACCAGCCCCAGCATTTT. Translation: CASSLQTGEDQPQHF.

V is TRBV12-3 or TRBV12-4 and J is TRBJ2-7; D possibly matches TRBD1 or TRBD2 (6 bases each). The CDR3 is made up of 13 amino acids. Trimming left V 8 bases short and J 0 bases short, with 11 bases between. CDR3 nucleotides: TGTGCCAGCCTCGGGGGCGGCTCCTACGAGCAGTACTTC. It yields the protein CASLGGGSYEQYF.

This chain links TRBV7-9 with TRBJ2-3, with D hard to call. The CDR3 sequence is 15 residues long. Germline CDR1 is SEHNR and CDR2 is FQNEAQ (reference sequence). V shed 2 bases and J shed 0 bases, with 9 bases lying between them. As DNA, the CDR3 is TGTGCCAGCAGCTTATTGGAAGAGAGCACAGATACGCAGTATTTT. It yields the protein CASSLLEESTDTQYF.

This clonotype was seen at least ten times. This chain links TRBV10-3 with TRBJ2-1; no clear D gene. Germline CDR1 is ENHRY and CDR2 is SYGVKD. CDR3 length: 16 residues. Trimming shortened V by 5 bases and J by 0 bases, and 14 bases separated the two germline ends. CDR3 coding DNA: TGTGCCATCAGTTCACGGGCTTCGAGCTCCTACAATGAGCAGTTCTTC. Translated, it gives CAISSRASSSYNEQFF.

The chain is built from TRBV12-3 or TRBV12-4 and TRBJ2-5; TRBD2 aligns across 8 bases. CDR3 length: 15 amino acids. V lost 6 bases to trimming and J lost 5 bases; unmatched junction nucleotides: 11. The CDR3 reads CASRGRGGRQETQYF. CDR3 DNA: TGTGCCAGCAGGGGCCGTGGCGGGAGGCAGGAGACCCAGTACTTC.

In this sample, this clonotype turned up many times. The CDR3 reads CASSLGAEQYF. Written as DNA, the CDR3 is TGTGCCAGCAGCTTGGGGGCCGAGCAGTACTTC. The chain carries TRBV12-3 or TRBV12-4 and TRBJ2-7; tentative D call: TRBD1 (6 bases). The germline V and J ends were trimmed by 6 bases and 6 bases, with 9 bases remaining between them. The CDR3 contains 11 residues.

The chain links TRBV18 to TRBJ2-5; no reliable D call. The CDR3 is made up of 15 amino acids. CDR1 is KGHSH and CDR2 is LQKENI in the germline V gene. Trimming shortened V by 0 bases and J by 5 bases, and 13 bases separated the two germline ends. CDR3 region: CASSPPSVPGETQYF. In DNA, the CDR3 is TGTGCCAGCTCACCACCGTCAGTACCTGGGGAGACCCAGTACTTC. Using reference TRBV18 and TRBJ2-5 for the parts outside the CDR3, the full variable domain is NAGVMQNPRHLVRRRGQEARLRCSPMKGHSHVYWYRQLPEEGLKFMVYLQKENIIDESGMPKERFSAEFPKEGPSILRIQQVVRGDSAAYFCASSPPSVPGETQYFGPGTRLLVL.

The chain recombines TRBV10-3 with TRBJ1-1; D is unclear. Germline V gene data show CDR1 as ENHRY and CDR2 as SYGVKD. The CDR3 runs 14 residues. V shed 7 bases and J shed 0 bases, with 12 bases lying between them. The CDR3 DNA follows: TGTGCCATCACCGAGGACCGTTTGAACACTGAAGCTTTCTTT. This codes for CAITEDRLNTEAFF.

The table lists this clonotype with many counts. The J gene is TRBJ2-1, the V gene TRBV15, with a tentative D call TRBD2 (5 bases). This CDR3 has 16 residues. The ends were cut back, 0 bases at V and 7 bases at J, with 16 bases in the middle. Germline-derived CDR1 and CDR2 are LNHNV and YYDKDF (reference sequence). This CDR3 reads CATSRDFSESFNEQFF. The DNA of the CDR3 is TGTGCCACCAGCAGAGATTTTAGCGAATCTTTTAATGAGCAGTTCTTC.

The V gene is TRBV5-1, the J gene TRBJ2-1, with 11 bases fitting TRBD2. The CDR3 totals 16 residues. Germline CDR1 is SGHRS and CDR2 is YFSETQ. Trimming removed 4 bases from V and 7 bases from J; junction bases left unmatched: 10. The CDR3 spells CASSLGDSGGVNEQFF. In nucleotides, the CDR3 is TGCGCCAGCAGCCTCGGTGATAGCGGGGGGGTTAATGAGCAGTTCTTC.

This clonotype was recorded a few times. The V gene is TRBV5-1, the J gene TRBJ2-5, with D tentatively TRBD2 (5 bases). The length of the CDR3 is 13 residues. Germline values: CDR1 SGHRS, CDR2 YFSETQ. Trimming took 6 bases from V and 5 from J, leaving 14 bases between them. CDR3: CASKRAGDETQYF. The CDR3 coding sequence is TGCGCCAGCAAACGGGCGGGTGACGAGACCCAGTACTTC.